This TCR beta chain stems from a study of control samples from healthy donors and cancer patients (dated by TCRdb to between 2020 and 2021). The library was produced with the immunoSEQ multiplex PCR assay. TCRdb took over this immuneACCESS table, retaining in-frame rearrangements with V and J assigned. Such tables are incomplete; in checked studies, under half of the missing clones stem from an unresolved V gene, and the remainder is unexplained. The sample data list under 140,000 clones, and around 87% of these were observed just once. The ten largest clones represent around 3.5% of the sample. CDR1 KGHDR and CDR2 SFDVKD are derived from the germline V gene. After removal of 6 bases from V and 0 bases from J, the junction retains 4 bases not matched to a gene. The CDR3, from cysteine to phenylalanine, totals 15 residues. Of the read, only the CDR3 DNA is kept; its 45 bases are in frame from base 1.

To note about this clone: Its antigen target is currently unknown. No qualities accompany the bases; no much larger clone lies one base away.

The chain is assembled from TRBV24-1 and TRBJ2-1; 7 bases in the middle match TRBD1. The TCR comes from a woman aged 60-75 years with lung cancer. Sample: PBMCs. The DNA sequence is given as TGTGCCACCAGTTTAGCAGGGGGCTCCTACAATGAGCAGTTCTTC. Translated, this gives CATSLAGGSYNEQFF.